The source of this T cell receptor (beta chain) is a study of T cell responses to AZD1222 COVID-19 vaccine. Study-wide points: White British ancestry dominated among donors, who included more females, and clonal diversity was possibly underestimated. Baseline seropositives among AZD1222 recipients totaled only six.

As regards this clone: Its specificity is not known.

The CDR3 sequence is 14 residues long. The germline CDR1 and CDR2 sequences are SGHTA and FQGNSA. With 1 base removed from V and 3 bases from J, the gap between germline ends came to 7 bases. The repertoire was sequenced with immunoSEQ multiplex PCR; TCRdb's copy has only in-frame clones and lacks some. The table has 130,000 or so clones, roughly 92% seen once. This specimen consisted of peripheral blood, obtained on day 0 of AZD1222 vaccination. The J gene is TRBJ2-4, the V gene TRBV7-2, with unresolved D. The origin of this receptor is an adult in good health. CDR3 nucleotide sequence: TGTGCCAGCAGCTTAGACTTAGTCAAAAACATTCAGTACTTC. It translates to CASSLDLVKNIQYF.